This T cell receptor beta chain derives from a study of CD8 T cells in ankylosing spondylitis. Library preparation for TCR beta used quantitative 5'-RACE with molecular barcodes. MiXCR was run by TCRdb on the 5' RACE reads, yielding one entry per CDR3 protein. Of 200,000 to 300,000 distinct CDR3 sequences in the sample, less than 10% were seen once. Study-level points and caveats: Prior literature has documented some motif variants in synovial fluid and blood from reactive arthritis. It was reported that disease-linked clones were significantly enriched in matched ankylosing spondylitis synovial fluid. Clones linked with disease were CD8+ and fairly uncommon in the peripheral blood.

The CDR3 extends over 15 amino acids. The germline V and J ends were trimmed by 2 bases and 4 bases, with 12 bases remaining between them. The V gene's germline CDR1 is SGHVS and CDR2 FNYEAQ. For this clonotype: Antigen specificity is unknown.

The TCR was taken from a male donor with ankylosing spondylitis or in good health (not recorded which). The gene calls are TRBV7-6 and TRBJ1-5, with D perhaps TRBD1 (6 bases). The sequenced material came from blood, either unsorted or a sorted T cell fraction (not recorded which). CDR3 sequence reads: CASSLSGERNQPQHF. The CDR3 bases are TGTGCCAGCAGCTTATCAGGGGAACGGAATCAGCCCCAGCATTTT.